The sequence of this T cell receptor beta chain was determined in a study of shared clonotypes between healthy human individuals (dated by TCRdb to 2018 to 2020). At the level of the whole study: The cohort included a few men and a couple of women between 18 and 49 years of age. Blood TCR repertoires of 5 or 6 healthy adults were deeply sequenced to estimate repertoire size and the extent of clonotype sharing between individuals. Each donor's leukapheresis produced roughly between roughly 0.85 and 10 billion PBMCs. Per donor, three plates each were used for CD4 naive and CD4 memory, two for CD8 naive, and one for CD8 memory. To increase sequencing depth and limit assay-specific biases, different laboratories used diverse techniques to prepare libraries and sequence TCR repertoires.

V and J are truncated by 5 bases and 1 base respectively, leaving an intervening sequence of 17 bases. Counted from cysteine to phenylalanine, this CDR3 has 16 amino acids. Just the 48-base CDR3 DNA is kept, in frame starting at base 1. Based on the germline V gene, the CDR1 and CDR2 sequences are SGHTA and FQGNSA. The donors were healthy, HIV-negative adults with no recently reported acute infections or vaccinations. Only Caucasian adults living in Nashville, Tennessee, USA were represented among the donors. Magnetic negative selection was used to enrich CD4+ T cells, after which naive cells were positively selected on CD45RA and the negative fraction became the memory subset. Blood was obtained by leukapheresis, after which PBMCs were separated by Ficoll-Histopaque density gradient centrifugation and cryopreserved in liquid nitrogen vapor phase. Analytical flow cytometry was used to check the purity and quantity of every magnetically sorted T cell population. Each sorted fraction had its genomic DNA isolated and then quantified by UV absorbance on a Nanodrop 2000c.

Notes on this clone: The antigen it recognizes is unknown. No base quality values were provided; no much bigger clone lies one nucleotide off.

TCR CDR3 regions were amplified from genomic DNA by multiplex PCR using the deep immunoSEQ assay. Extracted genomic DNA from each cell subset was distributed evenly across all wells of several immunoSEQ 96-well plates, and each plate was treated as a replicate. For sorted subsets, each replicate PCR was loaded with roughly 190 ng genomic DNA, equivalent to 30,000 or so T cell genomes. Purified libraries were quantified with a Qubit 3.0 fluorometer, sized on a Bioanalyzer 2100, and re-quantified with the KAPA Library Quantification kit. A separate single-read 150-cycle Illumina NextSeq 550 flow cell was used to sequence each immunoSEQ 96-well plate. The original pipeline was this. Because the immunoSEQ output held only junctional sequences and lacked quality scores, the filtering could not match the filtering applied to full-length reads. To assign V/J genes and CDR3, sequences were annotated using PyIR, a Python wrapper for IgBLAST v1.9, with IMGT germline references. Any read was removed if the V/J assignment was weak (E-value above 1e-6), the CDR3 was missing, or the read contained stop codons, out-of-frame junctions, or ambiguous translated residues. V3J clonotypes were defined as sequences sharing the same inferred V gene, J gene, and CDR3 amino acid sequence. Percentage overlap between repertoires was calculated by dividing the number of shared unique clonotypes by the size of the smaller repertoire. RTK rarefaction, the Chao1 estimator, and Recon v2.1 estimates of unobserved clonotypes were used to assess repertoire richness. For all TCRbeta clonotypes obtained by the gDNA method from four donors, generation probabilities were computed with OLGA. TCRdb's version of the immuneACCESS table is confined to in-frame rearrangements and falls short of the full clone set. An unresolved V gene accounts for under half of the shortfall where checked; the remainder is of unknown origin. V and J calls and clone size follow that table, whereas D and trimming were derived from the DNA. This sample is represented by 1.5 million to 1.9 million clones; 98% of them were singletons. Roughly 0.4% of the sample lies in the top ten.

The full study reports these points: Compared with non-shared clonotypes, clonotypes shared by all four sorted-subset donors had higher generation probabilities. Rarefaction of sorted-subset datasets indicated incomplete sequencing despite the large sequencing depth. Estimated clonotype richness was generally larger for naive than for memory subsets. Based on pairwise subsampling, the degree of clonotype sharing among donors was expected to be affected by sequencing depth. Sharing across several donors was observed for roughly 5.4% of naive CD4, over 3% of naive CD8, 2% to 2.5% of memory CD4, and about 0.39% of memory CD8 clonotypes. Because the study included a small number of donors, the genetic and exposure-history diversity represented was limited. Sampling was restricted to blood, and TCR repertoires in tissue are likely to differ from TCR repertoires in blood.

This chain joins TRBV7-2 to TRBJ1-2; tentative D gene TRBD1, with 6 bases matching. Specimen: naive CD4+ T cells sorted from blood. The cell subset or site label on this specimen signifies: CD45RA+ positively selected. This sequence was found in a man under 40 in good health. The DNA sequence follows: TGTGCCAGCAGCATACCCCCGGGGGCGAGTAACTATGGCTACACCTTC. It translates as CASSIPPGASNYGYTF.